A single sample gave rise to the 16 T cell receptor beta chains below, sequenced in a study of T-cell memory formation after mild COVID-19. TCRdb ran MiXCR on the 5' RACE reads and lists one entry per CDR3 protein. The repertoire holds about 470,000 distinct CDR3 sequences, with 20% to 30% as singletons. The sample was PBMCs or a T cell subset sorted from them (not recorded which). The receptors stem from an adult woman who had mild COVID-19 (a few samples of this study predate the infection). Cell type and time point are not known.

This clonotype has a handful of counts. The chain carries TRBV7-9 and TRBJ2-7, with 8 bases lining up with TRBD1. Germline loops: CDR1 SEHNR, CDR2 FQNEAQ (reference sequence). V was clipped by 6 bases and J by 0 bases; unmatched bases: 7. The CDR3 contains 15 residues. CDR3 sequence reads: CASSETGASSYEQYF. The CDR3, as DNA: TGTGCCAGCAGTGAGACAGGGGCAAGCTCCTACGAGCAGTACTTC.

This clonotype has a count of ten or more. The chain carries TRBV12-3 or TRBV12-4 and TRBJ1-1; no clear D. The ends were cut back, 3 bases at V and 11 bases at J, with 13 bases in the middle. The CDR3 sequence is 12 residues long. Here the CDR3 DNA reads TGTGCCAGCAGTTTCGGTAAAGGGATGGCTTTCTTT. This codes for CASSFGKGMAFF.

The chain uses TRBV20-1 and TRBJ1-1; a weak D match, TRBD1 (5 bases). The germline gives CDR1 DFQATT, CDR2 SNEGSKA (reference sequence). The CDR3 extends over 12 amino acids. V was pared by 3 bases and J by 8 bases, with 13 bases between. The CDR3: CSASLGASEAFF. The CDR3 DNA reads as TGCAGTGCTAGTCTCGGGGCGTCCGAAGCTTTCTTT.

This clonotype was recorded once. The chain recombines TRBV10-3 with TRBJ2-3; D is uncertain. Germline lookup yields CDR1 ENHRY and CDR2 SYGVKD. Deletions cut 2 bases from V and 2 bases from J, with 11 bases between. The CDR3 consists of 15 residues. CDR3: CAISERQKNTDTQYF. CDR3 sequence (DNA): TGTGCCATCAGTGAGAGGCAGAAAAACACAGATACGCAGTATTTT.

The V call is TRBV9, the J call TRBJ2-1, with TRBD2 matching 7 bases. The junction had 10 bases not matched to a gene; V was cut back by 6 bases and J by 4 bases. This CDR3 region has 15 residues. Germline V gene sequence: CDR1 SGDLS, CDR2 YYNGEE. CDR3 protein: CASTLMGGSYNEQFF. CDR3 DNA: TGTGCCAGCACCCTAATGGGCGGGAGTTACAATGAGCAGTTCTTC.

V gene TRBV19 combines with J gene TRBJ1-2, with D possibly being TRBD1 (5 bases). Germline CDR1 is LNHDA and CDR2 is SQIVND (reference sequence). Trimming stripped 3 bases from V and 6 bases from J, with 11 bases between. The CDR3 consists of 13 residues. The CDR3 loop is CASSMGRRDGYTF. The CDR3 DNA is TGTGCCAGTAGTATGGGACGGAGAGATGGCTACACCTTC.

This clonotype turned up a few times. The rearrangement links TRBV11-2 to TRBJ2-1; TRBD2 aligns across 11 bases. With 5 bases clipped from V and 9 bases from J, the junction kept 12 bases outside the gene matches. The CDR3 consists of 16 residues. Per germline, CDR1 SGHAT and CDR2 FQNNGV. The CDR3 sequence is CASSPPGSGRAFEQFF. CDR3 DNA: TGTGCCAGCAGCCCCCCGGGTAGCGGGAGGGCCTTTGAGCAGTTCTTC.

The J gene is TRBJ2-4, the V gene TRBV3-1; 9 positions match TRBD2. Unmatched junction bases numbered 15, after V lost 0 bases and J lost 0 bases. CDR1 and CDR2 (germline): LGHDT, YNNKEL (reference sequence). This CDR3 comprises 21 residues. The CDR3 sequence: CASSQEALGKGLAGAKNIQYF. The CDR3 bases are TGTGCCAGCAGCCAAGAAGCGCTTGGCAAGGGACTAGCAGGAGCCAAAAACATTCAGTACTTC.

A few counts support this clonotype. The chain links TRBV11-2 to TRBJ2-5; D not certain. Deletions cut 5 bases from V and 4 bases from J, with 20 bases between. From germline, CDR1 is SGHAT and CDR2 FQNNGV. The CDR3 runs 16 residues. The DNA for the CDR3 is TGTGCCAGCAGCCTTAGAGGCGGCGAATGGGGAGAGACCCAGTACTTC. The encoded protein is CASSLRGGEWGETQYF.

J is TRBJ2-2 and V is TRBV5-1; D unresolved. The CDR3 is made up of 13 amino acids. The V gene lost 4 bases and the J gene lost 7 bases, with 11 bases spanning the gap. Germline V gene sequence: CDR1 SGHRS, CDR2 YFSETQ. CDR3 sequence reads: CASSPEAGGELFF. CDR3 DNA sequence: TGCGCCAGCAGCCCTGAGGCCGGCGGGGAGCTGTTTTTT. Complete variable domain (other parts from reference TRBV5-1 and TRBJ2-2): KAGVTQTPRYLIKTRGQQVTLSCSPISGHRSVSWYQQTPGQGLQFLFEYFSETQRNKGNFPGRFSGRQFSNSRSEMNVSTLELGDSALYLCASSPEAGGELFFGEGSRLTVL.

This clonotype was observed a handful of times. The CDR3 is CAISESIRGTLNNEQFF. Here the CDR3 DNA reads TGTGCCATCAGTGAGTCGATCCGGGGGACACTTAACAATGAGCAGTTCTTC. V and J are TRBV10-3 and TRBJ2-1; D is perhaps TRBD1 or TRBD2 (6 bases each). The CDR3 runs 17 residues. CDR1 is ENHRY, CDR2 SYGVKD, per germline. Trimming cost V 0 bases and J 5 bases, with 17 bases left between them.

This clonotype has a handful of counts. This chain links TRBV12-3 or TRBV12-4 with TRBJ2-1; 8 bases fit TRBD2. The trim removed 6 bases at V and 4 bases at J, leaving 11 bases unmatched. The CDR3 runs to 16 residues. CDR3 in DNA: TGTGCCAGCAGCTTATTACTAGCGGCAAGATACAATGAGCAGTTCTTC. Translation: CASSLLLAARYNEQFF.

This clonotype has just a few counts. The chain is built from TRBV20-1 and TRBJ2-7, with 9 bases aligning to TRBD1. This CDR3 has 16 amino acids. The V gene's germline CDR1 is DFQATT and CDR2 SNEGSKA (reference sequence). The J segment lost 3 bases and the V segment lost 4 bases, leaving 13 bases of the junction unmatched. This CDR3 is CSANFQPGQGDYEQYF. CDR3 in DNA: TGCAGTGCTAACTTTCAGCCGGGACAGGGTGACTACGAGCAGTACTTC.

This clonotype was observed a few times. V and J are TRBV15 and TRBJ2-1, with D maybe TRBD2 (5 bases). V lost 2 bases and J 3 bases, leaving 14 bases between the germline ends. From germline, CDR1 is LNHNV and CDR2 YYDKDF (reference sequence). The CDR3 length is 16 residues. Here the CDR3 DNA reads TGTGCCACCAGCAGAACTAGACTCGCTGACTACAATGAGCAGTTCTTC. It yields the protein CATSRTRLADYNEQFF.

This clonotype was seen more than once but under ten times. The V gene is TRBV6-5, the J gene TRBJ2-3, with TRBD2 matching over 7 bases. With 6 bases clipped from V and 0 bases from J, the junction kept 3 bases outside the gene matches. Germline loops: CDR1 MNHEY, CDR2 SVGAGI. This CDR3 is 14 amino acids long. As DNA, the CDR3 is TGTGCCAGCAGATTCGGGGGGAGCACAGATACGCAGTATTTT. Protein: CASRFGGSTDTQYF.

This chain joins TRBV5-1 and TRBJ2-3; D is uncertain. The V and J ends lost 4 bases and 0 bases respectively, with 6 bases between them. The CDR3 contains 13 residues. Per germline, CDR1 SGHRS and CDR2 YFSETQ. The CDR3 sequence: CASSEASTDTQYF. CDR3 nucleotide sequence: TGCGCCAGCAGCGAGGCTAGCACAGATACGCAGTATTTT.